The source of this T cell receptor (beta chain) is a study of patients and donors after allogeneic stem cell transplantation (TCRdb year 2020). In this sample, this clonotype turned up once. Its antigen is not yet known. Within one base of it there is no much larger clone, and no base qualities were kept. A single read is weak support. The CDR3 contains 15 residues, cysteine and phenylalanine counted. The retained sequence is limited to the CDR3, 45 bases, with the frame set at the first base. The germline ends are 7 bases apart after V is trimmed by 1 base and J by 0 bases. CDR1 and CDR2, looked up from the germline V gene, are SGHTA and FQGNSA. The library was prepared using RT-PCR. This sample was sequenced with a NextSeq 550. TCRdb applied fastp at Q25 and MiXCR to the public reads, then kept only in-frame beta chains. Every CDR3 protein is listed once, alongside the most common genes and DNA of its rows. This sample holds about 110,000 distinct CDR3 sequences; 35% to 45% were observed only once. The ten top clones hold about 27% of the sample.

The TCR sequence derives from a human donor who was either an allogeneic HSCT recipient or a stem cell or donor lymphocyte infusion donor (not recorded which). It is not recorded whose cells these are; they may come from a transplant donor. Sequencing was done on a sample of blood, either unsorted or a sorted T cell fraction (not recorded which). Rearrangement joined TRBV7-2 to TRBJ2-1; the D gene assignment is perhaps TRBD1 or TRBD2, with each matching 5 bases. The DNA reads as follows: TGTGCCAGCAGCTTAGAGGGGAGCTCCTACAATGAGCAGTTCTTC. This translates into CASSLEGSSYNEQFF. The entire variable domain, with the stretches around the CDR3 drawn from the reference TRBV7-2 and TRBJ2-1 proteins, is GAGVSQSPSNKVTEKGKDVELRCDPISGHTALYWYRQSLGQGLEFLIYFQGNSAPDKSGLPSDRFSAERTGGSVSTLTIQRTQQEDSAVYLCASSLEGSSYNEQFFGPGTRLTVL.